This T cell receptor (beta chain) was profiled in a study of cytomegalovirus exposure and HLA in healthy donors. Germline values: CDR1 MNHNY, CDR2 SVGAGI (reference sequence). Trimming left V 7 bases short and J 0 bases short, with 10 bases between. CDR3 size: 13 residues. Researchers ran the PCR with 60 Vbeta and 13 Jbeta primers. Using immunoSEQ multiplex PCR, the repertoire was profiled, and TCRdb retains in-frame clones only, with some absent. This table has about 130,000 clones, 75% to 90% appearing once. In the case of this clone: Its antigen remains unknown.

Study-wide results and limits: Presence/absence results assume similar sequencing depth per donor, which may not hold. A later analysis associated 15,000 to 20,000 TCR beta sequences with HLA alleles at a 0.05 false discovery rate.

Material for sequencing was PBMCs. The chain combines TRBV6-6 with TRBJ2-7, with D possibly TRBD1 on 5 matching bases. This sequence was found in a woman in her 30s in good health and CMV-seropositive. The DNA for the CDR3 is TGTGCCAGCAATGGGGCCGTCTCCTACGAGCAGTACTTC. Encoded protein: CASNGAVSYEQYF.